Following are 18 T cell receptor beta chains from one sample sequenced in a study of shared clonotypes between healthy human individuals. The protocol was immunoSEQ multiplex PCR, while the TCRdb copy is restricted to in-frame clones and leaves out a portion. The sample records about 1.5 million clones, 95% to 99% being singletons. Specimen: naive CD4+ T cells sorted from blood. The subset: CD45RA+ positively selected. These receptors were taken from a man aged 25-40 years in good health.

This clone has just one count. The V and J genes are TRBV29-1 and TRBJ2-1; 11 bases line up with TRBD2. Germline CDR1 and CDR2: SQVTM and ANQGSEA. The CDR3 has 15 amino acids. V gave up 7 bases and J gave up 5 bases; unmatched junction bases: 10. DNA of the CDR3: TGCAGCGCTCTTTCACCGGGACTAGCGGACAATGAGCAGTTCTTC. Its protein is CSALSPGLADNEQFF.

Notes on this clone: At the DNA level, this CDR3 is encoded by other sequences in the same sample as well. J is TRBJ2-1 and V is TRBV5-1; D not certain. CDR3 length equals 12 residues. Germline V gene data show CDR1 as SGHRS and CDR2 as YFSETQ. V was shortened by 5 bases and J by 6 bases, with 9 bases between the two germline ends. The CDR3 reads CASRVAGNEQFF. DNA of the CDR3: TGCGCCAGCAGAGTGGCTGGCAATGAGCAGTTCTTC.

The J gene is TRBJ2-7, the V gene TRBV5-6, with TRBD1 as a possible D gene (6 bases). The CDR3 loop spans 15 amino acids. The V and J ends lost 3 bases and 0 bases respectively, with 13 bases between them. Looked up from germline, CDR1 is SGHDT and CDR2 is YYEEEE. The CDR3 DNA reads TGTGCCAGCAGCTGGAACAGGGATTACTCCTACGAGCAGTACTTC. This gives the protein CASSWNRDYSYEQYF.

The J gene is TRBJ1-1, the V gene TRBV11-1, with D maybe TRBD1 (6 bases). Trimming took 2 bases from V and 0 from J, leaving 13 bases between them. The germline CDR1 and CDR2 sequences are SGHAT and FQDESV (reference sequence). CDR3 length equals 16 residues. DNA of the CDR3: TGTGCCAGCAGCTTACAGGGGAATGGGATGAACACTGAAGCTTTCTTT. This sequence encodes CASSLQGNGMNTEAFF.

V usage is TRBV19 and J usage is TRBJ2-3; tentative D call: TRBD1 (6 bases). The germline gives CDR1 LNHDA, CDR2 SQIVND (reference sequence). V lost 5 bases to trimming and J lost 4 bases, with 10 bases between them. The CDR3 contains 13 residues. CDR3 loop: CASSSPGADTQYF. CDR3 in DNA: TGTGCCAGTAGTTCCCCAGGGGCAGATACGCAGTATTTT.

A single count supports this clone. V and J are TRBV28 and TRBJ2-2; D remains unclear. V lost 2 bases, J lost 0 bases, and 7 bases lay in between. Germline V gene lookup returns CDR1 MDHEN and CDR2 SYDVKM. The CDR3 runs to 15 residues. The CDR3 here is CASSLGATNTGELFF. The CDR3 DNA follows: TGTGCCAGCAGTTTAGGAGCGACGAACACCGGGGAGCTGTTTTTT. Variable domain in full (rest from reference TRBV28 and TRBJ2-2): DVKVTQSSRYLVKRTGEKVFLECVQDMDHENMFWYRQDPGLGLRLIYFSYDVKMKEKGDIPEGYSVSREKKERFSLILESASTNQTSMYLCASSLGATNTGELFFGEGSRLTVL.

The V call is TRBV29-1, the J call TRBJ2-7, with a possible D match to TRBD1 (5 bases). Germline V gives CDR1 SQVTM, CDR2 ANQGSEA. CDR3 length: 12 residues. V was clipped by 4 bases and J by 5 bases, with 12 bases between them. The CDR3, as DNA: TGCAGCGTTGTCGCCAGGGTAGACGAGCAGTACTTC. Protein sequence: CSVVARVDEQYF.

The V and J genes are TRBV9 and TRBJ2-7, with D maybe TRBD2 (7 bases). The germline gives CDR1 SGDLS, CDR2 YYNGEE. The CDR3 totals 16 residues. The V and J ends lost 2 bases and 5 bases respectively, with 20 bases between them. DNA of the CDR3: TGTGCCAGCAGCGTCCATACAGGGAGGGCCTTCCACGAGCAGTACTTC. This encodes CASSVHTGRAFHEQYF.

The chain joins TRBV11-2 to TRBJ1-3, with 8 nucleotides matching TRBD1. The V and J ends lost 5 bases and 7 bases, in that order; junction bases with no gene match: 4. The CDR3 contains 13 residues. From germline, CDR1 is SGHAT and CDR2 FQNNGV. The DNA for the CDR3 is TGTGCCAGCAGCAAGGACAGGGAGAACACCATATATTTT. Amino acid sequence: CASSKDRENTIYF.

This CDR3 is CASSPGDSVAKNIQYF. The CDR3 coding sequence is TGTGCCAGCTCACCGGGGGACTCTGTAGCCAAAAACATTCAGTACTTC. The chain has TRBV18 and TRBJ2-4, with D possibly matching TRBD2 (6 bases). CDR1 and CDR2 (germline): KGHSH, LQKENI. The CDR3 length is 16 residues. Between the trimmed V and J ends, which lost 3 bases and 0 bases, there was a span of 12 bases. The whole variable domain, filled in from reference TRBV18 and TRBJ2-4, reads NAGVMQNPRHLVRRRGQEARLRCSPMKGHSHVYWYRQLPEEGLKFMVYLQKENIIDESGMPKERFSAEFPKEGPSILRIQQVVRGDSAAYFCASSPGDSVAKNIQYFGAGTRLSVL.

The rearrangement links TRBV5-1 to TRBJ2-5; D is undetermined. This CDR3 region has 15 residues. Germline V gene sequence: CDR1 SGHRS, CDR2 YFSETQ. V was pared by 4 bases and J by 6 bases, with 19 bases between. CDR3 DNA: TGCGCCAGCAGCCAAGAGACGGTAGTATTTAAGACCCAGTACTTC. Its translation: CASSQETVVFKTQYF.

The chain carries TRBV18 and TRBJ2-5; TRBD1 is a possible D gene (5 bases). Germline-derived CDR1 and CDR2 are KGHSH and LQKENI. CDR3 length equals 15 residues. Trimming shortened V by 2 bases and J by 0 bases, and 10 bases separated the two germline ends. The CDR3 sequence: CASSPTRENQETQYF. In DNA form, the CDR3 reads TGTGCCAGCTCACCAACCAGGGAAAACCAAGAGACCCAGTACTTC.

The sample holds one count of this clone. The chain links TRBV19 to TRBJ2-5, with TRBD1 identical over 8 bases. Germline CDR1 and CDR2: LNHDA and SQIVND (reference sequence). V lost 2 bases and J lost 4; bases outside the gene matches: 3. This CDR3 comprises 14 residues. DNA for the CDR3: TGTGCCAGTAGTATACACGGACAGGGAGAGACCCAGTACTTC. Residues: CASSIHGQGETQYF.

On this clone itself: Other DNA sequences in the sample encode the same CDR3. The rearrangement links TRBV19 to TRBJ2-5, with 11 nucleotides matching TRBD1. The CDR3 is 13 amino acids. The V gene end was trimmed by 6 bases and the J gene end by 5 bases; junction bases not matched to a gene: 2. CDR1 and CDR2 (germline): LNHDA, SQIVND (reference sequence). CDR3 in DNA: TGTGCCAGTAGGGACAGGGGGCGGGAGACCCAGTACTTC. It codes for CASRDRGRETQYF. Full variable domain (remainder filled in from reference TRBV19 and TRBJ2-5): DGGITQSPKYLFRKEGQNVTLSCEQNLNHDAMYWYRQDPGQGLRLIYYSQIVNDFQKGDIAEGYSVSREKKESFPLTVTSAQKNPTAFYLCASRDRGRETQYFGPGTRLLVL.

This chain links TRBV5-1 with TRBJ2-5; TRBD2 agrees at 13 bases. CDR1 is SGHRS and CDR2 is YFSETQ in the germline V gene. V shed 0 bases and J 5 bases; nucleotides not matched to a gene: 1. The CDR3 has 15 residues. For the CDR3, the DNA is TGCGCCAGCAGCTTGGAACTAGCGGGAGGGGAGACCCAGTACTTC. It is translated as CASSLELAGGETQYF.

This chain uses TRBV30 with TRBJ2-5; D could derive from TRBD1 or TRBD2 (5 bases each). Trimming stripped 6 bases from V and 2 bases from J, with 10 bases between. CDR1 and CDR2 from the germline V gene are GTSNPN and SVGIG (reference sequence). CDR3 length: 12 residues. CDR3 protein: CACGTQQETQYF. As DNA, the CDR3 is TGTGCCTGCGGGACGCAACAAGAGACCCAGTACTTC.

This chain uses TRBV5-1 with TRBJ2-7; D not certain. Germline V gene lookup returns CDR1 SGHRS and CDR2 YFSETQ. CDR3 size: 14 residues. Trimming removed 0 bases at V and 3 bases at J, with 10 bases between. CDR3 bases: TGCGCCAGCAGCTTGGCCGTTCGGAACTACGAGCAGTACTTC. Its protein product is CASSLAVRNYEQYF.

The sample holds one count of this clone. The rearrangement uses TRBV28 and TRBJ1-4; D might be TRBD1 (5 bases). The germline gives CDR1 MDHEN, CDR2 SYDVKM. The CDR3 length is 12 residues. V was clipped by 7 bases and J by 7 bases, with 10 bases between them. CDR3 DNA sequence: TGTGCCAGCACTGTGGGGGGTGAAAAACTGTTTTTT. This codes for CASTVGGEKLFF.